This T cell receptor (beta chain) stems from a study of T-cell memory formation after mild COVID-19. Whole-study context: The two donors had largely donor-specific TCR clusters. Study-wide results and limits: Day 15 to 85 contractors were CD4/CD8 balanced; later expanders leaned CD4+.

Germline V gene data show CDR1 as SGHKS and CDR2 as YYEKEE (reference sequence). CDR3 length equals 16 residues. V lost 0 bases to trimming and J lost 5 bases; unmatched junction nucleotides: 4. This clonotype was picked up a small number of times. Its target is not known. TCR alpha and TCR beta cDNA libraries with sample barcodes and UMIs came from 5'RACE using constant-segment primers. TCRdb redid the calling of the 5' RACE reads with MiXCR, one entry per CDR3 protein. This sample carries roughly 250,000 distinct CDR3 sequences, around 15% of them seen once, and the ten largest clones take 22%. This chain links TRBV5-5 with TRBJ2-3, with 12 bases matching TRBD2. Material for sequencing was PBMCs or a T cell subset sorted from them (not recorded which). The sequence was collected from a young man who had mild COVID-19 (a few samples of this study predate the infection). Cell type and time point are not known. Here the CDR3 reads CASSLGLAGVRDTQYF. CDR3 nucleotides: TGTGCCAGCAGCTTGGGACTAGCGGGGGTTAGAGATACGCAGTATTTT.